Below are 10 T cell receptor beta chains sequenced from a single sample in a study of cytomegalovirus exposure and HLA in healthy donors. The PCR made use of 60 Vbeta and 13 Jbeta primers. Repertoires were generated with immunoSEQ multiplex PCR, while TCRdb's copy carries only in-frame clones and drops some. The sample includes about 140,000 clones, about three quarters of them seen just once. Sequencing was done on a sample of PBMCs. The source of these receptors is a male donor in good health and CMV-seropositive.

J is TRBJ1-2 and V is TRBV4-1, with D possibly being TRBD1 (5 bases). CDR3 length: 16 amino acids. Per the germline V gene, CDR1 is MGHRA and CDR2 is YSYEKL. V gave up 0 bases and J gave up 3 bases, with 14 bases separating them. The CDR3 loop is CASSQERGGRHYGYTF. The CDR3 nucleotides are TGCGCCAGCAGCCAAGAGAGGGGCGGGAGGCACTATGGCTACACCTTC.

In its sample, this clone ranks as medium-sized. The chain employs TRBV10-3 and TRBJ1-6, with D perhaps TRBD1 (6 bases). This CDR3 has 18 amino acids. V was pared by 5 bases and J by 4 bases, with 21 bases between. Germline CDR1 and CDR2: ENHRY and SYGVKD. CDR3: CAISPGNLDSTYNSPLHF. CDR3 DNA: TGTGCCATCAGTCCAGGGAATTTGGACAGCACTTATAATTCACCCCTCCACTTT.

The genes are TRBV6-1 and TRBJ1-4; 8 bases are a match to TRBD1. Germline CDR1 MNHNS, CDR2 SASEGT. V was clipped by 4 bases and J by 7 bases; unmatched bases: 8. This CDR3 comprises 15 residues. The CDR3 DNA reads as TGTGCCAGCAGTGTCACAGGGGGATATAGTGAAAAACTGTTTTTT. Protein sequence: CASSVTGGYSEKLFF.

The chain carries TRBV7-6 and TRBJ2-7, with D tentatively TRBD1 (5 bases). CDR3 size: 14 residues. Germline lookup yields CDR1 SGHVS and CDR2 FNYEAQ. Deletions cut 5 bases from V and 0 bases from J, with 11 bases between. The DNA of the CDR3 is TGTGCCAGCAGCCCAGCGACAGTCTCCTACGAGCAGTACTTC. Amino acids: CASSPATVSYEQYF. The full variable domain, in which reference TRBV7-6 and TRBJ2-7 provide the parts outside the CDR3, is GAGVSQSPRYKVTKRGQDVALRCDPISGHVSLYWYRQALGQGPEFLTYFNYEAQQDKSGLPNDRFSAERPEGSISTLTIQRTEQRDSAMYRCASSPATVSYEQYFGPGTRLTVT.

This chain connects TRBV6-5 to TRBJ2-5; 8 bases map to TRBD2. The better agreement between TRBJ2-7 and the DNA end casts doubt on the J call. The germline V gene encodes CDR1 MNHEY and CDR2 SVGAGI. The length of the CDR3 is 13 residues. The CDR3: CASSYSGTYEQYF. The CDR3 DNA reads as TGTGCCAGCAGTTATAGCGGGACCTACGAGCAGTACTTC.

V and J are TRBV28 and TRBJ2-2; 7 bases match TRBD1. V lost 5 bases, J lost 2 bases, and 5 bases stayed unmatched. The germline CDR1 and CDR2 sequences are MDHEN and SYDVKM. This CDR3 region has 15 residues. CDR3 nucleotides: TGTGCCAGCAGTAAGGGACAGCCCAACACCGGGGAGCTGTTTTTT. This codes for CASSKGQPNTGELFF.

The chain uses TRBV19 and TRBJ2-1; 10 nucleotides match TRBD1. The CDR3 runs 16 residues. J lost 6 bases, V lost 6 bases, and 11 bases had no gene match. Germline CDR1 is LNHDA and CDR2 is SQIVND (reference sequence). CDR3 residues: CASRTPGDRGLNEQFF. Written as DNA, the CDR3 is TGTGCCAGTAGAACCCCCGGAGACAGGGGGCTCAATGAGCAGTTCTTC. Together with reference TRBV19 and TRBJ2-1, the CDR3 gives the full variable domain: DGGITQSPKYLFRKEGQNVTLSCEQNLNHDAMYWYRQDPGQGLRLIYYSQIVNDFQKGDIAEGYSVSREKKESFPLTVTSAQKNPTAFYLCASRTPGDRGLNEQFFGPGTRLTVL.

This clone was counted only a few times. The chain joins TRBV7-3 to TRBJ2-3; D is perhaps TRBD2 (6 bases). Per germline, CDR1 SGHTA and CDR2 FQGTGA. Trimming took 0 bases from V and 5 from J, leaving 15 bases between them. This CDR3 is built from 16 residues. CDR3: CASSLTLAVGGDTQYF. The CDR3, as DNA: TGTGCCAGCAGCTTAACGTTGGCCGTCGGGGGAGATACGCAGTATTTT.

This chain connects TRBV11-3 to TRBJ1-5, with D unresolved. The V gene's germline CDR1 is SGHNT and CDR2 YENEEA. Trimming cost V 4 bases and J 0 bases, with 10 bases left between them. The CDR3 covers 15 residues. CDR3 sequence: CASSSTVYSNQPQHF. The CDR3 coding sequence is TGTGCCAGCAGCTCTACAGTTTATAGCAATCAGCCCCAGCATTTT.

This rearrangement joins TRBV28 to TRBJ2-7, with D possibly being TRBD1 (6 bases). The CDR3 consists of 15 residues. The ends were cut back, 7 bases at V and 0 bases at J, with 16 bases in the middle. CDR1 is MDHEN and CDR2 is SYDVKM in the germline V gene. Written as DNA, the CDR3 is TGTGCCAGCACCCGAGAGGGGGAGCCCTCCTACGAGCAGTACTTC. The encoded protein is CASTREGEPSYEQYF. Based on the CDR3 plus reference TRBV28 and TRBJ2-7, the full variable domain is DVKVTQSSRYLVKRTGEKVFLECVQDMDHENMFWYRQDPGLGLRLIYFSYDVKMKEKGDIPEGYSVSREKKERFSLILESASTNQTSMYLCASTREGEPSYEQYFGPGTRLTVT.